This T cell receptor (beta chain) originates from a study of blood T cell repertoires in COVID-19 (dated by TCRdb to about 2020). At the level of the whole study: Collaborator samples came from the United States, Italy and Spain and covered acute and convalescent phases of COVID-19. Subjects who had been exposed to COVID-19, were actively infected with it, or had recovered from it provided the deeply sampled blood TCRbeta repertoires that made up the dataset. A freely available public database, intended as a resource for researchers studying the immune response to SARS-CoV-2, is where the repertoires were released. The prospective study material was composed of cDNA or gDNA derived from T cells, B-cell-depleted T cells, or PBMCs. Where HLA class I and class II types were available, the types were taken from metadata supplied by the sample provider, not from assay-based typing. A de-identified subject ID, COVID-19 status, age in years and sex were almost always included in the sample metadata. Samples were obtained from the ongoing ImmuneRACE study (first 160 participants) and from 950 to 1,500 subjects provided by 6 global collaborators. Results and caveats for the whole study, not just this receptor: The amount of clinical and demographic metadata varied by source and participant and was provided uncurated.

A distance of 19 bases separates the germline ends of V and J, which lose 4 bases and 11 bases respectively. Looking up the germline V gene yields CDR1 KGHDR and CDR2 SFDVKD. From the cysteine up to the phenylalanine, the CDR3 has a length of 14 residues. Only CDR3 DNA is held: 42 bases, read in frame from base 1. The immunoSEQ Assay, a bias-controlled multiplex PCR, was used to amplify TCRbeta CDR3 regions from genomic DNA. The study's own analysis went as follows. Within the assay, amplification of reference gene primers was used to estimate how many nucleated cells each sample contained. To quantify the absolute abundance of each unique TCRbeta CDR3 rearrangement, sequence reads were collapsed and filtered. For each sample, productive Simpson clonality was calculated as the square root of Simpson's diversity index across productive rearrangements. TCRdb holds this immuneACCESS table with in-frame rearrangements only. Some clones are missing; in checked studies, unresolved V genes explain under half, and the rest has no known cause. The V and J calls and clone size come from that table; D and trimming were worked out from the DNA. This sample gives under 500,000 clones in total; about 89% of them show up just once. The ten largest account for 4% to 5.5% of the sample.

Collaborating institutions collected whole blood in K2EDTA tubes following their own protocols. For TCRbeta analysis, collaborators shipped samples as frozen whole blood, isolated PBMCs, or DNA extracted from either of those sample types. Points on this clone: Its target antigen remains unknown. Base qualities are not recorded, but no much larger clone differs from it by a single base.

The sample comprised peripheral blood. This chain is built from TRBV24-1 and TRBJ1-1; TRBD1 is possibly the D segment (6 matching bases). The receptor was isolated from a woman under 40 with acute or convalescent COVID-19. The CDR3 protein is CATSDSQLTGGAFF. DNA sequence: TGTGCCACCAGTGACTCCCAACTGACAGGCGGGGCTTTCTTT.